The 30 T cell receptor beta chains given below trace back to one sample, sequenced in a study of cytomegalovirus exposure and HLA in healthy donors. It was with 60 Vbeta and 13 Jbeta primers that the PCR ran. TCRdb's table, derived via immunoSEQ multiplex PCR, lists solely in-frame clones and lacks some. The sample holds about 110,000 clones. The sequencing input was PBMCs. These receptors were obtained from a man in his forties or fifties in good health and CMV-seropositive.

The V and J genes are TRBV5-1 and TRBJ2-5; 11 bases match TRBD2. Germline loops: CDR1 SGHRS, CDR2 YFSETQ. The CDR3 contains 18 residues. The V segment lost 5 bases and the J segment 3 bases; nucleotides outside the gene matches: 15. The CDR3 loop reads CASREKGLADLQKETQYF. CDR3 nucleotide sequence: TGCGCCAGCAGGGAAAAGGGACTAGCGGACTTGCAGAAAGAGACCCAGTACTTC.

The chain uses TRBV27 and TRBJ2-1, with 9 bases aligning to TRBD1. V lost 6 bases, J lost 3 bases, and 6 bases stayed unmatched. The germline V gene encodes CDR1 MNHEY and CDR2 SMNVEV (reference sequence). CDR3 length: 15 amino acids. The CDR3, as DNA: TGTGCCAGCAGCAGATGGACAGGGGTCTACAATGAGCAGTTCTTC. Translation gives CASSRWTGVYNEQFF.

J is TRBJ1-2 and V is TRBV15; D may be TRBD1 (6 bases). Trimming stripped 6 bases from V and 1 base from J, with 9 bases between. Germline-derived CDR1 and CDR2 are LNHNV and YYDKDF (reference sequence). The CDR3 loop spans 13 amino acids. CDR3 sequence reads: CATRRTVNYGYTF. For the CDR3, the DNA is TGTGCCACCAGGCGGACAGTTAACTATGGCTACACCTTC.

The V gene is TRBV6-6, the J gene TRBJ1-3, with 7 bases matching TRBD1. V lost 2 bases and J lost 3; bases outside the gene matches: 4. Per the germline V gene, CDR1 is MNHNY and CDR2 is SVGAGI (reference sequence). CDR3 size: 15 residues. CDR3: CASSYLQGDGNTIYF. In DNA form, the CDR3 reads TGTGCCAGCAGTTACCTCCAGGGGGATGGAAACACCATATATTTT.

The chain links TRBV28 to TRBJ1-2; D gene ambiguous. The CDR3 spans 13 residues. Germline V lookup: CDR1 MDHEN, CDR2 SYDVKM. Deletions cut 2 bases from V and 4 bases from J, with 8 bases between. The CDR3: CASSLGLGYGYTF. The CDR3 DNA reads as TGTGCCAGCAGTTTAGGCCTAGGCTATGGCTACACCTTC.

V gene TRBV6-1 combines with J gene TRBJ1-2, with D perhaps matching TRBD1 (5 bases). Germline lookup yields CDR1 MNHNS and CDR2 SASEGT. Trimming cost V 5 bases and J 6 bases, with 16 bases left between them. This CDR3 is built from 14 residues. CDR3 in amino acids: CASSKQGFGHGYTF. The CDR3, as DNA: TGTGCCAGCAGTAAGCAGGGTTTCGGGCATGGCTACACCTTC.

CDR3 coding DNA: TGTGCCACCAGCAGCCCTAGCAGTACCTACGAGCAGTACTTC. Its translation: CATSSPSSTYEQYF. The chain uses TRBV15 and TRBJ2-7, with D tentatively TRBD2 (5 bases). Germline assignment: CDR1 LNHNV and CDR2 YYDKDF (reference sequence). The ends were cut back, 3 bases at V and 2 bases at J, with 11 bases in the middle. The CDR3 runs to 14 residues.

The gene calls are TRBV18 and TRBJ1-2, with TRBD1 identical over 8 bases. Trimming removed 6 bases from V and 3 bases from J; junction bases left unmatched: 6. Germline assignment: CDR1 KGHSH and CDR2 LQKENI. The CDR3 has 14 residues. The CDR3 region is CASSLNRGDYGYTF. The CDR3 DNA sequence: TGTGCCAGCTCGCTCAACAGGGGGGACTATGGCTACACCTTC.

The chain couples TRBV7-2 to TRBJ1-4, with 8 bases identical to TRBD1. V lost 1 base and J lost 10; bases outside the gene matches: 2. This CDR3 has 13 amino acids. Germline V gives CDR1 SGHTA, CDR2 FQGNSA. CDR3 sequence (DNA): TGTGCCAGCAGCTTAGGGACAGGGAGAAAACTGTTTTTT. It yields the protein CASSLGTGRKLFF.

The gene calls are TRBV5-1 and TRBJ2-2; maybe TRBD1 (5 bases). Trimming pared 5 bases from V and 7 bases from J, leaving 15 bases between. Germline V gene data show CDR1 as SGHRS and CDR2 as YFSETQ. The CDR3 covers 14 residues. In DNA, the CDR3 is TGCGCCAGCAGAGCCCCAGGGTCCGGCGGGGAGCTGTTTTTT. The encoded protein is CASRAPGSGGELFF. The full variable domain, completed using reference TRBV5-1 and TRBJ2-2, is KAGVTQTPRYLIKTRGQQVTLSCSPISGHRSVSWYQQTPGQGLQFLFEYFSETQRNKGNFPGRFSGRQFSNSRSEMNVSTLELGDSALYLCASRAPGSGGELFFGEGSRLTVL.

For the CDR3, the DNA is TGTGCCAGTTCCGGGACAGCCAGCTACGAGCAGTACTTC. Translation: CASSGTASYEQYF. V usage is TRBV27 and J usage is TRBJ2-7; 7 bases are a match to TRBD1. Germline values: CDR1 MNHEY, CDR2 SMNVEV (reference sequence). CDR3 length equals 13 residues. Trimming took 9 bases from V and 3 from J; bases not matched to a gene: 8.

This chain joins TRBV29-1 and TRBJ2-1; D is possibly TRBD2 (6 bases). V was cut by 3 bases and J by 9 bases, with 18 bases left in between. Germline V lookup: CDR1 SQVTM, CDR2 ANQGSEA. The CDR3 length is 14 residues. The CDR3: CSVDRSGALGEQFF. DNA for the CDR3: TGCAGCGTTGATCGTAGCGGAGCCTTGGGTGAGCAGTTCTTC.

This chain uses TRBV6-6 with TRBJ2-7; possibly TRBD2 for D (7 bases). CDR1 is MNHNY, CDR2 SVGAGI, per germline (reference sequence). The CDR3 length is 13 residues. The V gene lost 8 bases and the J gene lost 10 bases, with 21 bases spanning the gap. The CDR3 nucleotides read TGTGCCAGCGCTATAGACGGGGGGCCTGACCAGTACTTC. Protein sequence: CASAIDGGPDQYF.

The chain combines TRBV19 with TRBJ2-7; D may be TRBD2 (6 bases). Germline CDR1 LNHDA, CDR2 SQIVND (reference sequence). V gave up 2 bases and J gave up 0 bases, with 11 bases separating them. The CDR3 consists of 15 residues. The CDR3 DNA reads TGTGCCAGTAGTATACGGGGGACCAGCTCCTACGAGCAGTACTTC. Translated, it gives CASSIRGTSSYEQYF.

The chain couples TRBV10-2 to TRBJ1-1, with D perhaps TRBD1 (6 bases). V lost 6 bases to trimming and J lost 6 bases, with 11 bases between them. The germline V gene encodes CDR1 WSHSY and CDR2 SAAADI. This CDR3 contains 12 residues. The CDR3 coding sequence is TGCGCCAGCAGCTCACAGGGATCTGAAGCTTTCTTT. Translated: CASSSQGSEAFF.

The rearrangement links TRBV6-5 to TRBJ2-3, with TRBD1 matching over 7 bases. This CDR3 has 15 residues. Germline V gives CDR1 MNHEY, CDR2 SVGAGI. V shed 5 bases and J 2 bases; nucleotides not matched to a gene: 7. Here the CDR3 DNA reads TGTGCCAGCAGTCGACAGGGTTTTTTCACAGATACGCAGTATTTT. Its translation: CASSRQGFFTDTQYF.

The V and J genes are TRBV2 and TRBJ1-4; D is unresolved. The germline V gene has CDR1 SNHLY and CDR2 FYNNEI. The CDR3 contains 15 residues. V shed 4 bases and J shed 5 bases, with 14 bases lying between them. The CDR3 spells CASSGGFEWNEKLFF. CDR3 DNA: TGTGCCAGCAGTGGAGGGTTTGAGTGGAATGAAAAACTGTTTTTT.

The chain combines TRBV5-1 with TRBJ2-7; 7 bases map to TRBD2. Germline CDR1 reads SGHRS; CDR2 reads YFSETQ. The junction had 4 bases not matched to a gene; V was cut back by 0 bases and J by 1 base. The CDR3 length is 15 residues. The CDR3 DNA reads as TGCGCCAGCAGCTTGGTCGGGGGAGGGTCCTACGAGCAGTACTTC. It specifies CASSLVGGGSYEQYF.

This chain links TRBV7-3 with TRBJ2-1, with 10 bases matching TRBD2. The ends lost 4 bases at V and 6 bases at J; junction bases unmatched: 3. The CDR3 length is 14 residues. Germline V gene sequence: CDR1 SGHTA, CDR2 FQGTGA. The CDR3, as DNA: TGTGCCAGCAGCTCTAGCGGGAGTTCCAATGAGCAGTTCTTC. Its protein is CASSSSGSSNEQFF.

This chain joins TRBV4-3 and TRBJ2-1; tentative D call: TRBD2 (6 bases). The CDR3 has 15 amino acids. Germline CDR1 reads LGHNA; CDR2 reads YSLEER. The V end was cut by 4 bases, the J end by 3 bases, with 13 bases between. In DNA form, the CDR3 reads TGCGCCAGCAGCCCCGTGGGGGGAGTCTACAATGAGCAGTTCTTC. This gives the protein CASSPVGGVYNEQFF.

This sequence joins TRBV30 and TRBJ2-1; TRBD2 aligns across 12 bases. This CDR3 contains 15 residues. V shed 0 bases and J 6 bases; nucleotides not matched to a gene: 3. Germline V gene sequence: CDR1 GTSNPN, CDR2 SVGIG (reference sequence). CDR3 protein: CAWSVGLAGTNEQFF. CDR3 nucleotide sequence: TGTGCCTGGAGTGTGGGACTAGCGGGCACCAATGAGCAGTTCTTC.

The chain uses TRBV7-9 and TRBJ2-2; 7 nucleotides line up with TRBD2. The germline gives CDR1 SEHNR, CDR2 FQNEAQ (reference sequence). This CDR3 comprises 15 residues. Trimming removed 5 bases from V and 0 bases from J; junction bases left unmatched: 3. The CDR3 DNA sequence: TGTGCCAGCAGCACGGGACTATCGAACACCGGGGAGCTGTTTTTT. Protein product: CASSTGLSNTGELFF.

The chain carries TRBV5-1 and TRBJ1-2; 8 nucleotides line up with TRBD1. In germline, CDR1 is SGHRS, CDR2 YFSETQ. V gave up 5 bases and J gave up 6 bases; unmatched junction bases: 12. This CDR3 comprises 15 residues. CDR3 in DNA: TGCGCCAGCAGACAATCCGGGACAGGATTACATGGCTACACCTTC. Protein sequence: CASRQSGTGLHGYTF.

The V and J genes are TRBV9 and TRBJ2-2; 8 bases fit TRBD1. CDR1 and CDR2 (germline): SGDLS, YYNGEE. Trimming removed 4 bases from V and 3 bases from J; junction bases left unmatched: 8. The CDR3 loop spans 16 amino acids. CDR3 loop: CASSPSQGAYTGELFF. The CDR3 DNA sequence: TGTGCCAGCAGCCCTTCTCAGGGGGCTTACACCGGGGAGCTGTTTTTT.

The V call is TRBV6-5, the J call TRBJ1-1, with 7 bases matching TRBD1. This CDR3 is built from 15 residues. CDR1 and CDR2 (germline): MNHEY, SVGAGI. J lost 0 bases, V lost 4 bases, and 5 bases had no gene match. CDR3 residues: CASSWGQQMNTEAFF. CDR3 nucleotide sequence: TGTGCCAGCAGTTGGGGACAGCAGATGAACACTGAAGCTTTCTTT.

The chain employs TRBV7-8 and TRBJ2-1; the D gene is possibly TRBD2 (6 bases). Trimming removed 1 base at V and 3 bases at J, with 16 bases between. The CDR3 consists of 17 residues. The germline V gene has CDR1 SGHVS and CDR2 FQNEAQ. The DNA for the CDR3 is TGTGCCAGCAGCTTAGTTGAGGGAGGCCTTTACTACAATGAGCAGTTCTTC. Its translation: CASSLVEGGLYYNEQFF.

The CDR3 protein is CASSIRFGQGAYEQYF. The CDR3 nucleotides read TGTGCCAGTAGTATACGTTTCGGACAGGGGGCGTACGAGCAGTACTTC. The rearrangement links TRBV19 to TRBJ2-7; 11 nucleotides align to TRBD1. From germline, CDR1 is LNHDA and CDR2 SQIVND (reference sequence). This CDR3 has 16 residues. Trimming at V came to 2 bases and at J to 4 bases, leaving 7 bases not matched to a gene.

This chain uses TRBV7-6 with TRBJ2-2, with D perhaps TRBD1 (5 bases). The germline V gene encodes CDR1 SGHVS and CDR2 FNYEAQ. The CDR3 is 13 residues long. V was clipped by 0 bases and J by 6 bases, with 5 bases between them. The CDR3 loop reads CASSLAGPGELFF. CDR3 in DNA: TGTGCCAGCAGCTTAGCGGGGCCCGGGGAGCTGTTTTTT.

The chain is built from TRBV14 and TRBJ1-3; D is unresolved. V was shortened by 0 bases and J by 0 bases, with 9 bases between the two germline ends. The CDR3 is made up of 16 amino acids. Germline values: CDR1 SGHDN, CDR2 FVKESK. CDR3: CASSQDVQNSGNTIYF. DNA of the CDR3: TGTGCCAGCAGCCAAGATGTACAGAACTCTGGAAACACCATATATTTT.

The rearrangement joins TRBV11-2 to TRBJ2-7; no clear D. The CDR3 consists of 13 residues. V gave up 5 bases and J gave up 7 bases, with 15 bases separating them. The germline CDR1 and CDR2 sequences are SGHAT and FQNNGV. CDR3 coding DNA: TGTGCCAGCAGCCCGACTCACCTTCGGGAGCAGTACTTC. This encodes CASSPTHLREQYF.